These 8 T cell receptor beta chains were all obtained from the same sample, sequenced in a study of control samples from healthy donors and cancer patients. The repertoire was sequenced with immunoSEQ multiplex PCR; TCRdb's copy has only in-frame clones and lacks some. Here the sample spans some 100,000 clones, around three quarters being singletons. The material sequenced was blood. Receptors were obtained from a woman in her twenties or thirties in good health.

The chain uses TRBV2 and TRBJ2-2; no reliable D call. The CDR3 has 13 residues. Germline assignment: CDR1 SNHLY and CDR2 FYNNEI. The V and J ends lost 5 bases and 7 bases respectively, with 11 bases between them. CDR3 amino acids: CASSFRSDGELFF. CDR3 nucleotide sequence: TGTGCCAGCAGTTTTCGAAGTGACGGGGAGCTGTTTTTT.

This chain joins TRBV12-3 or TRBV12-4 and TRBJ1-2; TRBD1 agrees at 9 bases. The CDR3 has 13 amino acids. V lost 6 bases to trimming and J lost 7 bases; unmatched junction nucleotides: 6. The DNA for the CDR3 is TGTGCCAGCAGGCCGACAGGGGGGCCTGGCTACACCTTC. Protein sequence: CASRPTGGPGYTF.

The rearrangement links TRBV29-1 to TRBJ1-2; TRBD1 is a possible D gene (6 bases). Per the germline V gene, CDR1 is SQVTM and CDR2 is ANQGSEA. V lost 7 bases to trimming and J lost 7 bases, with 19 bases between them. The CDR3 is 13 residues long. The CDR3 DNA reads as TGCAGCGCATTGACCAACACAGGGCTTGGCTACACCTTC. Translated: CSALTNTGLGYTF.

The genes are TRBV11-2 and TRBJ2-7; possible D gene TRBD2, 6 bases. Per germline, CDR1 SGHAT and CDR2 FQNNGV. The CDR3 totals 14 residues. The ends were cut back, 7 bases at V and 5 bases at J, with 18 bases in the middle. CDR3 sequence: CASTRYRAGHEQYF. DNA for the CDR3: TGTGCCAGCACCAGGTATAGGGCGGGACACGAGCAGTACTTC.

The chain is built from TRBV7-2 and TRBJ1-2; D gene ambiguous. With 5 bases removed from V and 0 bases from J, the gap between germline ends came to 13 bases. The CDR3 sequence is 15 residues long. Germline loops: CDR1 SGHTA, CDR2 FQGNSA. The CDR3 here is CASSIGGNANYGYTF. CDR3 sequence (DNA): TGTGCCAGCAGCATAGGCGGGAACGCTAACTATGGCTACACCTTC.

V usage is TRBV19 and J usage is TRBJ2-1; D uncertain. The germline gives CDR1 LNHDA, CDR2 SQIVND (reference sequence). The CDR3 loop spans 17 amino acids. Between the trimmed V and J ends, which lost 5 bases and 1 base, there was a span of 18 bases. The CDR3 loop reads CASSLYRTLGSYNEQFF. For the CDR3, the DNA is TGTGCCAGTAGTTTGTACCGGACCCTCGGATCCTACAATGAGCAGTTCTTC.

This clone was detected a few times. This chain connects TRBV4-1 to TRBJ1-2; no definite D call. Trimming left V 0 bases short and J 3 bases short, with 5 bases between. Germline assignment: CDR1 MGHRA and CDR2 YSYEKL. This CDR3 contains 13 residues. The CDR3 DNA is TGCGCCAGCAGCCAAGATTATTACTATGGCTACACCTTC. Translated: CASSQDYYYGYTF.

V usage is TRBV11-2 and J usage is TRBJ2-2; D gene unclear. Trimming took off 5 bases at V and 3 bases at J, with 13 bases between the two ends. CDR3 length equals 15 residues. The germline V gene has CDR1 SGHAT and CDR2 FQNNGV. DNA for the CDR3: TGTGCCAGCAGCCCGGGTGGGTCGGACACCGGGGAGCTGTTTTTT. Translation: CASSPGGSDTGELFF.